Following are 29 T cell receptor beta chains from one sample sequenced in a study of blood T cell repertoires in COVID-19 (dated by TCRdb to 2019 to 2021). The library relied on the immunoSEQ multiplex PCR assay. The source is immuneACCESS, and TCRdb retained only in-frame sequences with V and J called. Part of the clones is not carried over; for the studies checked, unresolved V genes explain less than half of this, and the remainder is unexplained. For this sample the table gives 200,000 to 300,000 clones, of which around 87% were detected only once. The ten biggest clones cover 7.2% of the sample. The sample was peripheral blood. These receptors all come from a man aged 55-75 years who had recovered from COVID-19.

The genes are TRBV19 and TRBJ1-1; maybe TRBD1 (5 bases). Germline values: CDR1 LNHDA, CDR2 SQIVND (reference sequence). Trimming took 6 bases from V and 1 from J, leaving 15 bases between them. The CDR3 has 15 amino acids. This chain's CDR3 is CASSLTGSGNTEAFF. The CDR3 DNA follows: TGTGCCAGTAGCCTCACAGGATCCGGGAACACTGAAGCTTTCTTT.

The chain is built from TRBV7-9 and TRBJ2-1; D may be TRBD1 (7 bases). The CDR3 has 16 residues. The germline V and J ends were trimmed by 5 bases and 2 bases, with 16 bases remaining between them. The V gene's germline CDR1 is SEHNR and CDR2 FQNEAQ (reference sequence). The CDR3 coding sequence is TGTGCCAGCAGCGACCCGGGGGACAGCGCCTACAATGAGCAGTTCTTC. This encodes CASSDPGDSAYNEQFF.

DNA of the CDR3: TGTGCCAGCAGCCAAGATTCCAATGCCTACGAGCAGTACTTC. This translates into CASSQDSNAYEQYF. The chain has TRBV3-1 (or the pseudogene TRBV3-2) and TRBJ2-7, with D unresolved. Trimming removed 0 bases from V and 2 bases from J, with 8 bases in between. The CDR3 has 14 amino acids. The V gene's germline CDR1 is LGHDT and CDR2 YNNKEL (reference sequence).

V usage is TRBV6-5 and J usage is TRBJ1-5, with 9 bases aligning to TRBD1. Germline V gene lookup returns CDR1 MNHEY and CDR2 SVGAGI. The length of the CDR3 is 13 residues. Trimming removed 5 bases from V and 15 bases from J; junction bases left unmatched: 11. In DNA form, the CDR3 reads TGTGCCAGCAGTCGGGACAGGGAATCAGCCCCGCATTTT. Its protein is CASSRDRESAPHF.

This chain uses TRBV9 with TRBJ2-5; 10 bases are shared with TRBD2. Germline-derived CDR1 and CDR2 are SGDLS and YYNGEE. CDR3 length equals 16 residues. Trimming took 1 base from V and 0 from J; bases not matched to a gene: 3. The CDR3 DNA reads TGTGCCAGCAGCGTATCGACTAGCGGGTACCAAGAGACCCAGTACTTC. Protein: CASSVSTSGYQETQYF.

The chain joins TRBV7-8 to TRBJ2-3, with a weak D call TRBD1 (6 bases). Germline-derived CDR1 and CDR2 are SGHVS and FQNEAQ. The V end was cut by 5 bases, the J end by 1 base, with 10 bases between. This CDR3 is built from 14 residues. The CDR3 sequence: CASSATGRTDTQYF. The CDR3 nucleotides read TGTGCCAGCAGCGCGACAGGTCGCACAGATACGCAGTATTTT.

V gene TRBV18 combines with J gene TRBJ2-5; 10 bases are a match to TRBD2. The CDR3 consists of 16 residues. The V segment lost 4 bases and the J segment 1 base; nucleotides outside the gene matches: 6. Germline V gene sequence: CDR1 KGHSH, CDR2 LQKENI. The CDR3 coding sequence is TGTGCCAGCTCACGACTACTAGCGGGGCTCCAAGAGACCCAGTACTTC. Translated, it gives CASSRLLAGLQETQYF.

V usage is TRBV12-3 or TRBV12-4 and J usage is TRBJ2-3, with unresolved D. The CDR3 sequence is 11 residues long. V was trimmed by 7 bases and J by 9 bases, leaving 11 bases between them. CDR3: CASTSSRTQYF. In DNA form, the CDR3 reads TGTGCCAGCACCTCTAGTAGGACGCAGTATTTT.

The V call is TRBV7-9, the J call TRBJ1-2, with TRBD1 matching over 8 bases. V shed 5 bases, J shed 8 bases, and the junction held 16 bases outside the gene matches. CDR1 SEHNR and CDR2 FQNEAQ come from the germline V gene (reference sequence). The CDR3 covers 16 residues. As DNA, the CDR3 is TGTGCCAGCAGCGCCTCCGGGACAGGACTCCCTTGGGGCTACACCTTC. Its protein product is CASSASGTGLPWGYTF.

The V call is TRBV6-1, the J call TRBJ2-7, with TRBD1 as a possible D gene (5 bases). This CDR3 contains 13 residues. CDR1 is MNHNS and CDR2 is SASEGT in the germline V gene. With 2 bases removed from V and 7 bases from J, the gap between germline ends came to 12 bases. CDR3: CASSESWGGEQYV. The CDR3, as DNA: TGTGCCAGCAGTGAATCTTGGGGCGGTGAGCAGTACGTC.

The gene calls are TRBV19 and TRBJ1-5; tentative D call: TRBD1 (6 bases). The CDR3 is 16 amino acids. V gave up 3 bases and J gave up 3 bases, with 15 bases separating them. Germline-derived CDR1 and CDR2 are LNHDA and SQIVND (reference sequence). The CDR3 sequence: CASSITVTGHNQPQHF. In nucleotides, the CDR3 is TGTGCCAGTAGTATCACGGTGACAGGCCACAATCAGCCCCAGCATTTT.

This chain uses TRBV9 with TRBJ1-6; TRBD1 is a possible D gene (5 bases). The CDR3 runs 15 residues. Germline V gene data show CDR1 as SGDLS and CDR2 as YYNGEE. V shed 0 bases and J shed 6 bases, with 10 bases lying between them. CDR3 bases: TGTGCCAGCAGCGTAGGAATAGGGGTTAATTCACCCCTCCACTTT. Its translation: CASSVGIGVNSPLHF.

The gene calls are TRBV18 and TRBJ2-3; D unclear. Germline-derived CDR1 and CDR2 are KGHSH and LQKENI. V lost 6 bases to trimming and J lost 1 base, with 17 bases between them. The CDR3 covers 16 residues. The CDR3 sequence is CASSGDRPWGTDTQYF. The DNA of the CDR3 is TGTGCCAGCTCTGGAGACCGGCCATGGGGCACAGATACGCAGTATTTT.

This clone was picked up a small number of times. V usage is TRBV4-2 and J usage is TRBJ2-2; maybe TRBD1 (5 bases). Germline loops: CDR1 LGHNA, CDR2 YNFKEQ. V was pared by 1 base and J by 0 bases, with 12 bases between. The CDR3 is 17 amino acids. For the CDR3, the DNA is TGTGCCAGCAGCCAAGGGCCTGGGGCTTCGAACACCGGGGAGCTGTTTTTT. Translated: CASSQGPGASNTGELFF.

The V and J genes are TRBV5-1 and TRBJ2-2; D is undetermined. The germline CDR1 and CDR2 sequences are SGHRS and YFSETQ. V gave up 6 bases and J gave up 0 bases, with 9 bases separating them. The CDR3 covers 14 residues. In nucleotides, the CDR3 is TGCGCCAGCATCGGGTCGGCGAACACCGGGGAGCTGTTTTTT. Protein product: CASIGSANTGELFF.

V is TRBV5-6 and J is TRBJ1-5; maybe TRBD1 (5 bases). This CDR3 has 14 residues. Germline loops: CDR1 SGHDT, CDR2 YYEEEE. The V and J ends lost 0 bases and 4 bases respectively, with 8 bases between them. The CDR3 DNA reads TGTGCCAGCAGCTTGGCGGGGGATAATCAGCCCCAGCATTTT. Amino acids: CASSLAGDNQPQHF.

The chain couples TRBV9 to TRBJ2-7; D is unresolved. Trimming left V 4 bases short and J 5 bases short, with 13 bases between. Per the germline V gene, CDR1 is SGDLS and CDR2 is YYNGEE. This CDR3 is built from 13 residues. The CDR3 here is CASSRLGTNEQYF. CDR3 nucleotides: TGTGCCAGCAGCAGATTAGGAACTAACGAGCAGTACTTC.

The chain is built from TRBV9 and TRBJ2-5; TRBD2 matches at 10 bases. V shed 0 bases, J shed 4 bases, and the junction held 6 bases outside the gene matches. CDR1 is SGDLS, CDR2 YYNGEE, per germline. CDR3 size: 16 residues. CDR3 bases: TGTGCCAGCAGCGTAGATGGAGCGGGGGGGCCAGAGACCCAGTACTTC. This codes for CASSVDGAGGPETQYF.

The CDR3 reads CASSYVAGQAFF. CDR3 DNA sequence: TGTGCCAGCAGTTACGTTGCGGGTCAAGCTTTCTTT. The chain couples TRBV6-5 to TRBJ1-1; D remains unclear. The CDR3 loop spans 12 amino acids. The germline gives CDR1 MNHEY, CDR2 SVGAGI. Trimming removed 2 bases from V and 9 bases from J, with 10 bases in between.

J is TRBJ2-7 and V is TRBV6-5, with D possibly TRBD1 on 6 matching bases. The CDR3 has 13 amino acids. Trimming left V 6 bases short and J 7 bases short, with 16 bases between. Germline V gives CDR1 MNHEY, CDR2 SVGAGI. The CDR3 spells CASRPQGNLEQYF. In DNA, the CDR3 is TGTGCCAGCAGGCCGCAGGGGAACCTGGAGCAGTACTTC.

The chain links TRBV28 to TRBJ1-4; D is possibly TRBD1 (5 bases). The CDR3 totals 16 residues. V lost 5 bases and J lost 4, with 17 bases in between. Per germline, CDR1 MDHEN and CDR2 SYDVKM. The CDR3 DNA reads as TGTGCCAGCAGTACCCTTGCCCAAGGGGTTAATGAAAAACTGTTTTTT. Translation gives CASSTLAQGVNEKLFF.

The chain recombines TRBV10-1 with TRBJ2-4; 8 bases are a match to TRBD1. Germline CDR1 is WNHNN and CDR2 is SYGVQD (reference sequence). CDR3 length equals 13 residues. Unmatched junction bases numbered 6, after V lost 7 bases and J lost 7 bases. Here the CDR3 DNA reads TGCGCCAGCAACCAGACAGGGGCCAACATTCAGTACTTC. This gives the protein CASNQTGANIQYF.

The chain carries TRBV11-2 and TRBJ2-5, with 7 bases fitting TRBD1. V was clipped by 7 bases and J by 3 bases; unmatched bases: 5. Germline V gene sequence: CDR1 SGHAT, CDR2 FQNNGV. The CDR3 is 13 amino acids. The CDR3 bases are TGTGCCAGCACATACAGGGGTAAAGAGACCCAGTACTTC. Amino acids: CASTYRGKETQYF.

CDR3 coding DNA: TGTGCCAGCAGTTACCGGGACAGCCGGTCGGGTCAGCCCCAGCATTTT. It codes for CASSYRDSRSGQPQHF. This chain uses TRBV6-5 with TRBJ1-5; 7 nucleotides align to TRBD1. The CDR3 loop spans 16 amino acids. CDR1 is MNHEY, CDR2 SVGAGI, per germline. Trimming cost V 2 bases and J 6 bases; bases outside gene matches: 10.

This chain uses TRBV28 with TRBJ1-2; 8 bases line up with TRBD1. This CDR3 has 13 amino acids. J gave up 6 bases and V 6 bases, and 6 bases lay outside the gene matches. Looked up from germline, CDR1 is MDHEN and CDR2 is SYDVKM. The CDR3 reads CASRRQGIHGYTF. DNA for the CDR3: TGTGCCAGCAGGCGACAGGGGATCCATGGCTACACCTTC.

The genes are TRBV30 and TRBJ2-2; 9 bases are a match to TRBD2. Germline V gene lookup returns CDR1 GTSNPN and CDR2 SVGIG (reference sequence). CDR3 length: 16 residues. Trimming at V came to 8 bases and at J to 4 bases, leaving 14 bases not matched to a gene. The DNA for the CDR3 is TGTGCCGTAGCGGGGGCCACAACGCGAGGCACCGGGGAGCTGTTTTTT. As protein: CAVAGATTRGTGELFF.

This clone was seen once. This chain uses TRBV24-1 with TRBJ2-1; possible D gene TRBD1, 6 bases. V gave up 4 bases and J gave up 3 bases, with 6 bases separating them. The germline V gene has CDR1 KGHDR and CDR2 SFDVKD. The length of the CDR3 is 13 residues. The CDR3 DNA reads TGTGCCACCAGTGACAGGGGCTACAATGAGCAGTTCTTC. Amino acids: CATSDRGYNEQFF.

This chain joins TRBV9 and TRBJ2-3, with D possibly TRBD1 on 6 matching bases. Germline values: CDR1 SGDLS, CDR2 YYNGEE. This CDR3 spans 14 amino acids. V was cut by 4 bases and J by 5 bases, with 14 bases left in between. CDR3 sequence: CASSSTSRGDTQYF. The CDR3 bases are TGTGCCAGCAGCTCAACCAGCAGGGGAGATACGCAGTATTTT. Drawing the rest from reference TRBV9 and TRBJ2-3, the complete variable domain is DSGVTQTPKHLITATGQRVTLRCSPRSGDLSVYWYQQSLDQGLQFLIQYYNGEERAKGNILERFSAQQFPDLHSELNLSSLELGDSALYFCASSSTSRGDTQYFGPGTRLTVL.

The chain joins TRBV2 to TRBJ2-2; D unresolved. Germline V gene data show CDR1 as SNHLY and CDR2 as FYNNEI. CDR3 length: 15 amino acids. With 3 bases removed from V and 6 bases from J, the gap between germline ends came to 14 bases. CDR3: CASSDNSIFAGELFF. CDR3 bases: TGTGCCAGCAGTGATAACAGTATATTCGCCGGGGAGCTGTTTTTT.